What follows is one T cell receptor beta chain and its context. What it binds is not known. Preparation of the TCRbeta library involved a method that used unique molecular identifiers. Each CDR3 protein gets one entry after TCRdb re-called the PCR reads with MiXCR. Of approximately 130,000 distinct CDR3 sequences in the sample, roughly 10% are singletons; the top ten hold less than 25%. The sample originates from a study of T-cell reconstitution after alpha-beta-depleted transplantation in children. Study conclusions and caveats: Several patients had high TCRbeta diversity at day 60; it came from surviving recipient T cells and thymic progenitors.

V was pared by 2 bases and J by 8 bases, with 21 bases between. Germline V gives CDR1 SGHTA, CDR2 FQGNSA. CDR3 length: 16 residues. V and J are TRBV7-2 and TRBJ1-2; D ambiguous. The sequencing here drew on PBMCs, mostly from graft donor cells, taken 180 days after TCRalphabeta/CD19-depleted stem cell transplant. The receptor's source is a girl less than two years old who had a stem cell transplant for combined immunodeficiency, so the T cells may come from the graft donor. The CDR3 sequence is CASSLRRLAGAKGYTF. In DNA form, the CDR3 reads TGTGCCAGCAGCTTACGCCGACTGGCGGGCGCGAAGGGCTACACCTTC.